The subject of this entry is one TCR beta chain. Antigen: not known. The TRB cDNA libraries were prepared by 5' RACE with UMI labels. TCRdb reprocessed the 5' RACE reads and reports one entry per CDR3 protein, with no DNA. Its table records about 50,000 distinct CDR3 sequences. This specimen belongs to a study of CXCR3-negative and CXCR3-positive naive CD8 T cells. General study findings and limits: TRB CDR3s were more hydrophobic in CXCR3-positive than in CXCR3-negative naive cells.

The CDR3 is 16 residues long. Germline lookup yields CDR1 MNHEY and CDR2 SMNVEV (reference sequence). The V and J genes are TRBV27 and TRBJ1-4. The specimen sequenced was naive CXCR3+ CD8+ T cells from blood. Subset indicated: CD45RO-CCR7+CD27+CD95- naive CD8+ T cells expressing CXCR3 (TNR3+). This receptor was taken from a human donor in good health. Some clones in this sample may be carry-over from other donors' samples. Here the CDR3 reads CASRPVGESADEKLFF.